Here is one T cell receptor beta chain with its context. The record originates from a study of control samples from healthy donors and cancer patients. TCRdb's table, derived via immunoSEQ multiplex PCR, lists solely in-frame clones and lacks some. The table lists 75,000 to 95,000 clones, around nine tenths of them singletons, with over 8.5% in the top ten. The sample taken for sequencing was PBMCs. The origin of this receptor is a woman in her forties or fifties with colorectal cancer.

CDR3 in DNA: TGTGCCAGCAGCCGTAAAGGGGGGGGCGCCGGGGAGCTGTTTTTT. Its translation: CASSRKGGGAGELFF. The chain is built from TRBV3-1 (or the pseudogene TRBV3-2) and TRBJ2-2, with D perhaps TRBD2 (7 bases). Germline assignment: CDR1 LGHDT and CDR2 YNNKEL (reference sequence). This CDR3 spans 15 amino acids. Trimming took off 4 bases at V and 6 bases at J, with 15 bases between the two ends.